This paragraph reports one T cell receptor (beta chain). The antigen is undetermined. This record belongs to a study of shared clonotypes between healthy human individuals. Template for every sorted-subset replicate PCR totaled about 0.2 ug DNA, some 30,000 T cell genomes. In the study's own analysis: Sequence data from immunoSEQ were junction-only and lacked quality scores; consequently, filtering differed. The data were produced by immunoSEQ multiplex PCR, yet TCRdb's version contains in-frame clones alone and is incomplete. The V and J calls and the clone size are those of that table, but D and trimming were determined from the DNA. The sample records under 2,000,000 clones, just under 95% being singletons. Broader study findings: Large sequencing depth failed to make sorted-subset sequencing complete, rarefaction showed. When compared with the clonotypes that were shared by all four sorted-subset donors, the non-shared clonotypes turned out to have lower generation probabilities.

The germline V gene encodes CDR1 PRHDT and CDR2 FYEKMQ (reference sequence). The CDR3 totals 14 residues. With 3 bases removed from V and 0 bases from J, the gap between germline ends came to 7 bases. Terminally differentiated effector memory CD45RA+ cells were left out of the naive CD8 fraction, which was CD45RO-negative and positively selected for CCR7. V gene TRBV13 combines with J gene TRBJ2-3; D gene unclear. The sequencing input was naive CD8+ T cells sorted from blood. The clonotype originates from a man between 18 and 29 years old in good health. The CDR3 sequence is CASSLRSSTDTQYF. The CDR3 coding sequence is TGTGCCAGCAGCTTGAGGTCTAGCACAGATACGCAGTATTTT. Full variable domain (outside the CDR3, taken from reference TRBV13 and TRBJ2-3): AAGVIQSPRHLIKEKRETATLKCYPIPRHDTVYWYQQGPGQDPQFLISFYEKMQSDKGSIPDRFSAQQFSDYHSELNMSSLELGDSALYFCASSLRSSTDTQYFGPGTRLTVL.